A single sample is the source of the 21 T cell receptor beta chains below, sequenced in a study of OX40 agonist ivuxolimab in advanced cancers. The method was immunoSEQ multiplex PCR; TCRdb's version includes in-frame clones alone and lacks a portion of them. Of roughly 45,000 clones in the sample, nearly 80% are singletons; the top ten hold approximately 7.9%. Sequencing was performed on CD4+ or CD8+ T cells sorted from blood, taken in a trial of the OX40 agonist ivuxolimab. The origin of the receptors is an adult with an advanced solid tumor such as melanoma, head and neck, liver or kidney cancer.

The CDR3 spells CAISDTNLGQPQHF. The CDR3 coding sequence is TGTGCCATCAGCGACACGAACCTCGGTCAGCCCCAGCATTTT. The chain has TRBV10-3 and TRBJ1-5; D uncertain. Trimming shortened V by 6 bases and J by 6 bases, and 15 bases separated the two germline ends. Germline V gene lookup returns CDR1 ENHRY and CDR2 SYGVKD. The CDR3 covers 14 residues.

This rearrangement joins TRBV9 to TRBJ2-5, with 13 positions matching TRBD2. Germline loops: CDR1 SGDLS, CDR2 YYNGEE. V was pared by 4 bases and J by 6 bases, with 6 bases of the junction left unmatched. CDR3 length: 15 residues. The CDR3 bases are TGTGCCAGCAGCAGGACTAGCGGGAGTATAAAGACCCAGTACTTC. This sequence encodes CASSRTSGSIKTQYF.

This chain connects TRBV13 to TRBJ2-7; no clear D. V was pared by 2 bases and J by 5 bases, with 4 bases between. The CDR3 has 11 residues. Germline-derived CDR1 and CDR2 are PRHDT and FYEKMQ (reference sequence). The chain's CDR3 is CASSLINEQYF. The CDR3, as DNA: TGTGCCAGCAGCTTAATCAACGAGCAGTACTTC.

Remarks on this clone: One junction end does not reproduce the germline sequence, and a read error may be involved. The genes are TRBV29-1 and TRBJ2-7; maybe TRBD1 (6 bases). Germline V gene sequence: CDR1 SQVTM, CDR2 ANQGSEA. This CDR3 has 13 amino acids. The CDR3 protein is CSAEGGVSYEQYF. The CDR3 DNA follows: TGCAGCGCTGAAGGGGGAGTATCCTACGAGCAGTACTTC.

The chain is built from TRBV5-1 and TRBJ2-1; D is uncertain. This CDR3 has 15 residues. Germline-derived CDR1 and CDR2 are SGHRS and YFSETQ. V shed 0 bases and J shed 1 base, with 8 bases lying between them. CDR3 sequence reads: CASSLVGGSYNEQFF. The DNA for the CDR3 is TGCGCCAGCAGCTTGGTGGGTGGTTCCTACAATGAGCAGTTCTTC.

This chain connects TRBV7-7 to TRBJ2-7; TRBD1 or TRBD2 may be the D gene (5 bases each). Germline lookup yields CDR1 SSHAT and CDR2 FNYEAQ (reference sequence). The CDR3 spans 15 residues. V was shortened by 1 base and J by 3 bases, with 13 bases between the two germline ends. The CDR3 sequence is CASSLGEGLFYEQYF. CDR3 DNA: TGTGCCAGCAGCTTAGGAGAGGGGTTATTCTACGAGCAGTACTTC. Full variable domain (remainder filled in from reference TRBV7-7 and TRBJ2-7): GAGVSQSPRYKVTKRGQDVTLRCDPISSHATLYWYQQALGQGPEFLTYFNYEAQPDKSGLPSDRFSAERPEGSISTLTIQRTEQRDSAMYRCASSLGEGLFYEQYFGPGTRLTVT.

The CDR3, as DNA: TGCGCCAGCAGCCAAGACCCCGGGCGGGAGAGCCACGAGCAGTACTTC. Its translation: CASSQDPGRESHEQYF. The chain is built from TRBV4-1 and TRBJ2-7; 7 nucleotides agree with TRBD2. Germline CDR1 reads MGHRA; CDR2 reads YSYEKL. The CDR3 spans 16 residues. Trimming at V came to 0 bases and at J to 5 bases, leaving 10 bases not matched to a gene.

V and J are TRBV19 and TRBJ2-2; no reliable D call. The CDR3 has 14 residues. Per the germline V gene, CDR1 is LNHDA and CDR2 is SQIVND (reference sequence). The V end was cut by 5 bases, the J end by 6 bases, with 13 bases between. The CDR3 DNA reads as TGTGCCAGTAGTTCCCACATCGGTGCCGGGGAGCTGTTTTTT. Its protein product is CASSSHIGAGELFF.

The J gene is TRBJ2-7, the V gene TRBV2, with 9 bases identical to TRBD1. This CDR3 has 14 residues. Per germline, CDR1 SNHLY and CDR2 FYNNEI. V trimming: 5 bases; J trimming: 4 bases; junction bases outside the gene matches: 6. The CDR3 loop is CASSPGQGTYEQYF. In DNA, the CDR3 is TGTGCCAGCAGTCCGGGACAGGGAACTTACGAGCAGTACTTC.

The V call is TRBV9, the J call TRBJ2-1; tentatively, D is TRBD1 (5 bases). Germline V CDR1 and CDR2: SGDLS, YYNGEE. This CDR3 comprises 19 residues. Between the trimmed V and J ends, which lost 1 base and 6 bases, there was a span of 26 bases. CDR3: CASSVRVDLSGLLRNEQFF. The CDR3, as DNA: TGTGCCAGCAGCGTAAGAGTAGACCTCTCAGGGCTACTTCGCAATGAGCAGTTCTTC. The whole variable domain, remainder taken from reference TRBV9 and TRBJ2-1, is DSGVTQTPKHLITATGQRVTLRCSPRSGDLSVYWYQQSLDQGLQFLIQYYNGEERAKGNILERFSAQQFPDLHSELNLSSLELGDSALYFCASSVRVDLSGLLRNEQFFGPGTRLTVL.

The rearrangement links TRBV9 to TRBJ1-1; D may be TRBD1 (5 bases). Germline V lookup: CDR1 SGDLS, CDR2 YYNGEE. Between the trimmed V and J ends, which lost 3 bases and 1 base, there was a span of 16 bases. The CDR3 covers 16 residues. The CDR3 DNA sequence: TGTGCCAGCAGCGAGGGACCCCTATTTACGAACACTGAAGCTTTCTTT. Its translation: CASSEGPLFTNTEAFF.

This clone has a handful of counts. The chain couples TRBV4-3 to TRBJ1-2, with D unresolved. The V end lost 1 base, the J end lost 2 bases, and 8 bases lay between the germline ends. Germline CDR1 LGHNA, CDR2 YSLEER. The CDR3 length is 14 residues. In DNA, the CDR3 is TGCGCCAGCAGCCAAGGCGGCGCGAACTATGGCTACACCTTC. Protein: CASSQGGANYGYTF.

The J gene is TRBJ2-3, the V gene TRBV7-6; tentatively, D is TRBD1 (6 bases). CDR1 is SGHVS and CDR2 is FNYEAQ in the germline V gene. Trimming removed 1 base at V and 0 bases at J, with 14 bases between. This CDR3 is 17 amino acids long. The chain's CDR3 is CASSLGSLRGSTDTQYF. CDR3 bases: TGTGCCAGCAGCTTAGGTTCCCTCAGGGGCAGCACAGATACGCAGTATTTT.

The V gene is TRBV30, the J gene TRBJ2-3, with a possible D match to TRBD2 (5 bases). The V gene lost 1 base and the J gene lost 6 bases, with 14 bases spanning the gap. Germline values: CDR1 GTSNPN, CDR2 SVGIG (reference sequence). The CDR3 covers 14 residues. CDR3 residues: CAWSDIGVADTQYF. CDR3 nucleotide sequence: TGTGCCTGGAGTGATATCGGGGTGGCCGATACGCAGTATTTT.

The V call is TRBV21-1, the J call TRBJ2-5; the table assigns TRBD2, which was not confirmed against the DNA. TRBV21-1 is shown as a pseudogene. CDR3 length equals 18 residues. The CDR3 DNA reads TGTGCCAGCAGCACTCTAGCCCCCGGGACTATAGTTTCGGAGACCCAGTACTTC. This sequence encodes CASSTLAPGTIVSETQYF.

V usage is TRBV29-1 and J usage is TRBJ2-5; no definite D call. Germline CDR1 and CDR2: SQVTM and ANQGSEA. V was pared by 5 bases and J by 5 bases, with 9 bases between. The CDR3 is made up of 11 amino acids. This CDR3 reads CSVLVYETQYF. In nucleotides, the CDR3 is TGCAGCGTTCTCGTTTACGAGACCCAGTACTTC. Combining the CDR3 with reference TRBV29-1 and TRBJ2-5 gives the whole variable domain SAVISQKPSRDICQRGTSLTIQCQVDSQVTMMFWYRQQPGQSLTLIATANQGSEATYESGFVIDKFPISRPNLTFSTLTVSNMSPEDSSIYLCSVLVYETQYFGPGTRLLVL.

This chain's CDR3 is CASTQLTDTQYF. Written as DNA, the CDR3 is TGTGCCAGCACTCAGCTCACAGATACGCAGTATTTT. The chain is built from TRBV2 and TRBJ2-3, with D unresolved. This CDR3 comprises 12 residues. Germline-derived CDR1 and CDR2 are SNHLY and FYNNEI. V was pared by 7 bases and J by 2 bases, with 7 bases between.

The CDR3 region is CSAHATNEKLFF. The CDR3 coding sequence is TGCAGCGCCCATGCAACTAATGAAAAACTGTTTTTT. V usage is TRBV29-1 and J usage is TRBJ1-4; D gene ambiguous. CDR3 length: 12 residues. V was shortened by 7 bases and J by 0 bases, with 6 bases between the two germline ends. Germline V lookup: CDR1 SQVTM, CDR2 ANQGSEA.

The V call is TRBV5-1, the J call TRBJ2-1, with D unresolved. Germline CDR1 SGHRS, CDR2 YFSETQ. This CDR3 has 15 residues. V was trimmed by 0 bases and J by 0 bases, leaving 7 bases between them. DNA for the CDR3: TGCGCCAGCAGCTTGGTCGGATTCTCCTACAATGAGCAGTTCTTC. Translated: CASSLVGFSYNEQFF.

The chain employs TRBV2 and TRBJ2-3, with D hard to call. Trimming removed 4 bases from V and 5 bases from J, with 13 bases in between. Germline assignment: CDR1 SNHLY and CDR2 FYNNEI. The length of the CDR3 is 14 residues. The CDR3 protein is CASSVGRNRDTQYF. The CDR3 DNA is TGTGCCAGCAGTGTCGGTCGGAACAGAGATACGCAGTATTTT.

The chain recombines TRBV20-1 with TRBJ1-1; D is unclear. This CDR3 region has 11 residues. Germline V gives CDR1 DFQATT, CDR2 SNEGSKA (reference sequence). Deletions cut 3 bases from V and 1 base from J, with 3 bases between. CDR3 residues: CSASPNTEAFF. The CDR3 DNA reads TGCAGTGCTAGCCCGAACACTGAAGCTTTCTTT.